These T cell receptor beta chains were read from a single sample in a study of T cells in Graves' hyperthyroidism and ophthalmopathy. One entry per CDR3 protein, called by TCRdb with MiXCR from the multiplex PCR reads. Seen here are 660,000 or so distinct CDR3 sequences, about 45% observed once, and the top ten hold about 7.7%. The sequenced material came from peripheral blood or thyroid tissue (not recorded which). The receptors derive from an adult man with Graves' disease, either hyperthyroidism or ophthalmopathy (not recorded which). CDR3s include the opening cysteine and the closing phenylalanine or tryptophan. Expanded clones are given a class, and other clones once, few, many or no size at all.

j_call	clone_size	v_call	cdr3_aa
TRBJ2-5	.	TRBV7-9	CASSLGATGDRGYQETQYF
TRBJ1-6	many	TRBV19	CASGQGGFNSPLHF
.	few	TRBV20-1	CRAKGPAYEQYF
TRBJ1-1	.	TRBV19	CASRSTGPNTEAFF
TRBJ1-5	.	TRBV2	CASSRRQGAYQPQHF
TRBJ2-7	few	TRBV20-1	CSASSGRDYEQYF
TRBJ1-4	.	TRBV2	CASSQDRGQRNEKLFF
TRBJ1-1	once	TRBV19	CASSIRDRGRNTEAFF
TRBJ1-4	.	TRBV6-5	CASSRTGAENEKLFF
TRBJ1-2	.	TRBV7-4	CASSVETGENYGYTF
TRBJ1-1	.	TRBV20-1	CSARRDRADTEAFF
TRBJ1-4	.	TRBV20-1	CSATDRGIAGGKLFF
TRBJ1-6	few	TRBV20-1	CSAETGGDNSPLHF
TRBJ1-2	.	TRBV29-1	CSLASRKDYGYTF
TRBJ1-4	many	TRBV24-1	CATRGETNEKLFF
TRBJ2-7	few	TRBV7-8	CASSFGTPEQYF
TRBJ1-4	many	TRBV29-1	CSVEWDSTDEKLFF
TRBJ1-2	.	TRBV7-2	CAWRDRAGYTF
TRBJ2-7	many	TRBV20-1	CSAESGTEVSYEQYF
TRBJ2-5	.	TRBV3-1	CASSPLSTRREETQYF
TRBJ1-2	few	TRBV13	CASSFQGQGGGYTF
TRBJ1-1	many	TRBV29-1	CSVVKGNTEAFF
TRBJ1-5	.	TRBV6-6	CASSATGETQPQHF